The TCR beta chain under discussion was sequenced for a study of T cell repertoires in cytomegalovirus infection. Across the study: Peptides in the study included HLA-C-restricted and HLA-B-restricted CMV epitopes.

In TCRdb, the reads were re-called with MiXCR into one record per CDR3 protein. The sample carries roughly 350,000 distinct CDR3 sequences, 34% recorded once. The study, taken as a whole, reports: Ex vivo, HLA-C-restricted CMV-specific TCR beta clonotypes prevailed over the rest of the response.

Concerning this clonotype itself: The antigen is undetermined.

This CDR3 is built from 16 residues. The V and J ends lost 2 bases and 7 bases, in that order; junction bases with no gene match: 9. In germline, CDR1 is DFQATT, CDR2 SNEGSKA (reference sequence). This chain links TRBV20-1 with TRBJ2-5; 14 positions agree with TRBD2. The source was cultured PBMCs, collected from culture after CMV antigen stimulation. The source is a human donor in good health (CMV status not recorded). Some clones in this sample may be carry-over from other donors' samples. The CDR3 nucleotides are TGCAGTGCTAGATCCAAGACTAGCGGGAGGGCACGGACCCAGTACTTC. It codes for CSARSKTSGRARTQYF.